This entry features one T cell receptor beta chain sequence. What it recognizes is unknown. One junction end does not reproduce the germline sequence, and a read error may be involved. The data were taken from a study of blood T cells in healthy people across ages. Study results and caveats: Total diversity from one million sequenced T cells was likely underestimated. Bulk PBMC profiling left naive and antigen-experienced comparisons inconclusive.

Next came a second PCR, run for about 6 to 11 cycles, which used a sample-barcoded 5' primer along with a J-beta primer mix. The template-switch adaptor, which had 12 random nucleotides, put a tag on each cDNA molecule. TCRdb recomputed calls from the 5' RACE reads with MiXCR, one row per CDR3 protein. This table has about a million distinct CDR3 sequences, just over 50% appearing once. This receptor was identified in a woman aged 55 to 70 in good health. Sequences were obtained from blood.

Here the CDR3 DNA reads TGTGCCAGCAGCGTCCACAGGGCTGGGGCCACCGTCCTGACTTTC. Encoded protein: CASSVHRAGATVLTF. The genes are TRBV13 and TRBJ2-6; TRBD1 might be the D (6 bases). The CDR3 is 15 amino acids. Germline V lookup: CDR1 PRHDT, CDR2 FYEKMQ (reference sequence).